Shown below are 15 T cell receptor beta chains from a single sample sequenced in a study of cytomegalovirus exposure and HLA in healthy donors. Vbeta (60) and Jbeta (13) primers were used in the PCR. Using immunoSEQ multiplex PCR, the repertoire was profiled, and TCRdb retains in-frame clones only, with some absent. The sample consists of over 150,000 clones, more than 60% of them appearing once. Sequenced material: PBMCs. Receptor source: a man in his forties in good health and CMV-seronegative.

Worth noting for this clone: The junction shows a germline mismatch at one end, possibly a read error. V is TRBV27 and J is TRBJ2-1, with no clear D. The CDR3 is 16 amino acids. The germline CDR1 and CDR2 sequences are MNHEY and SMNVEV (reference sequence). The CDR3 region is CASSLRAVNHANGQFF. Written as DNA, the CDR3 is TGTGCCAGCAGTTTACGTGCGGTCAACCACGCAAATGGGCAGTTCTTC.

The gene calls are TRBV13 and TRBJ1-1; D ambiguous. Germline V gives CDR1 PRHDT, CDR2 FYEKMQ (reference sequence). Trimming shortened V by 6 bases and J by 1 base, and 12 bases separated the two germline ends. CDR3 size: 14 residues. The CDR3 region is CASSPRRPNTEAFF. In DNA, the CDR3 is TGTGCCAGCAGTCCTAGACGGCCGAACACTGAAGCTTTCTTT.

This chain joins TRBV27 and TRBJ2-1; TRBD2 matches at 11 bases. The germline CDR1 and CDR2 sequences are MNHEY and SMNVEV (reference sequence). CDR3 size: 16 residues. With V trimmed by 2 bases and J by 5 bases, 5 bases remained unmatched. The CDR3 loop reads CASSLRLAGGNNEQFF. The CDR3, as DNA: TGTGCCAGCAGTTTAAGGCTAGCGGGGGGCAACAATGAGCAGTTCTTC.

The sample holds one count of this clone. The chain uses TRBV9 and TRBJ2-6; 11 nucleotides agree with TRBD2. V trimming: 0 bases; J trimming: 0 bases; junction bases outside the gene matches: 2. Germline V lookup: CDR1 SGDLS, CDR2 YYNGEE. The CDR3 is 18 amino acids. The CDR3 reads CASSVEGLAGSGANVLTF. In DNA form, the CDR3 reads TGTGCCAGCAGCGTAGAAGGACTAGCGGGCTCTGGGGCCAACGTCCTGACTTTC.

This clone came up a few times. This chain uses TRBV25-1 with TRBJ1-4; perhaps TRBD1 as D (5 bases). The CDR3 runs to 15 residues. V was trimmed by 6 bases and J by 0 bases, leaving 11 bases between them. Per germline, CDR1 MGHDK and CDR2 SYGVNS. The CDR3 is CASRAQGATNEKLFF. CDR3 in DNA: TGTGCCAGCAGGGCGCAGGGCGCAACTAATGAAAAACTGTTTTTT.

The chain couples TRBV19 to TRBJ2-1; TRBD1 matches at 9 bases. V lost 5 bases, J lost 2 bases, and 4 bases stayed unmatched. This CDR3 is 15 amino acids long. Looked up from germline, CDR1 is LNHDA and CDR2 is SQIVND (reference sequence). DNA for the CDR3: TGTGCCAGTAGTTTCGACAGGGGGGCCTACAATGAGCAGTTCTTC. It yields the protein CASSFDRGAYNEQFF.

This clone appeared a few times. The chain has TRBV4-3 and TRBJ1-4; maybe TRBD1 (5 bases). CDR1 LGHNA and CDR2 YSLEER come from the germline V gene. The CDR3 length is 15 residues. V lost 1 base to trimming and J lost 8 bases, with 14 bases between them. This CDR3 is CASSQGWGGGEKLFF. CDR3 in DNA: TGCGCCAGCAGCCAAGGGTGGGGGGGTGGAGAAAAACTGTTTTTT.

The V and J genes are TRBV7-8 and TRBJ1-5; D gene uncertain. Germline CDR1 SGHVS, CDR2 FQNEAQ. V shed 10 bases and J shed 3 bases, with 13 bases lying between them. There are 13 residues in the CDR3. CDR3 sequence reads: CAIAPLSNQPQHF. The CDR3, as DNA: TGTGCCATCGCGCCCCTTTCCAATCAGCCCCAGCATTTT.

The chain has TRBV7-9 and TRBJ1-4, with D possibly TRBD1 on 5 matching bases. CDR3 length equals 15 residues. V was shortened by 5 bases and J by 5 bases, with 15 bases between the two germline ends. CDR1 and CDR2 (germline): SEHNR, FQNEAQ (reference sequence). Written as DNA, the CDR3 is TGTGCCAGCAGCCCTCCGGTACGGGGGAATGAAAAACTGTTTTTT. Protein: CASSPPVRGNEKLFF.

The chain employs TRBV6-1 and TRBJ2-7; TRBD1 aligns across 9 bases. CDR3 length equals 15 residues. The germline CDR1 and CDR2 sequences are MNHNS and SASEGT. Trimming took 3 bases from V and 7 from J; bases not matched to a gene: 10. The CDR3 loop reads CASSDGTGRVGEQYF. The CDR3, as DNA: TGTGCCAGCAGTGACGGGACAGGGCGGGTCGGTGAGCAGTACTTC.

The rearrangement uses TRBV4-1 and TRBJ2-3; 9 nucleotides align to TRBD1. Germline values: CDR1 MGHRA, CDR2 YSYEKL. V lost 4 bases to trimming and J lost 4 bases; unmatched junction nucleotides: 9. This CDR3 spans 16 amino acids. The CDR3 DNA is TGCGCCAGCAGCCCGAATGAGGGACAGGGATCAGATACGCAGTATTTT. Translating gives CASSPNEGQGSDTQYF.

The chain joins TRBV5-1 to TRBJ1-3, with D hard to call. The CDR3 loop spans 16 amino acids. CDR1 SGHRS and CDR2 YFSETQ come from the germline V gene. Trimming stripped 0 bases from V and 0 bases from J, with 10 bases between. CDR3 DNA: TGCGCCAGCAGCTTGGAAGCGGTGAGCTCTGGAAACACCATATATTTT. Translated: CASSLEAVSSGNTIYF. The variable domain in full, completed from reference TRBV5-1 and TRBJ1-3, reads KAGVTQTPRYLIKTRGQQVTLSCSPISGHRSVSWYQQTPGQGLQFLFEYFSETQRNKGNFPGRFSGRQFSNSRSEMNVSTLELGDSALYLCASSLEAVSSGNTIYFGEGSWLTVV.

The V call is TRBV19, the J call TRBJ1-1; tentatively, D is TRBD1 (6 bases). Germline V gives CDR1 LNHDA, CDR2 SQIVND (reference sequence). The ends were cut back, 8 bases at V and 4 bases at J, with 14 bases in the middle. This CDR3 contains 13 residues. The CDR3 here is CASAPQGLTEAFF. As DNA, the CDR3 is TGTGCCAGTGCCCCCCAGGGGCTCACTGAAGCTTTCTTT.

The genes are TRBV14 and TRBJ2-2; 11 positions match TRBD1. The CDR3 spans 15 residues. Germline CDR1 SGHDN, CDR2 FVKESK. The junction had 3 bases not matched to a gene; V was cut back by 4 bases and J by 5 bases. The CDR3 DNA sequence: TGTGCCAGCAGCCCGGACAGGGGGCGAACCGGGGAGCTGTTTTTT. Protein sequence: CASSPDRGRTGELFF.

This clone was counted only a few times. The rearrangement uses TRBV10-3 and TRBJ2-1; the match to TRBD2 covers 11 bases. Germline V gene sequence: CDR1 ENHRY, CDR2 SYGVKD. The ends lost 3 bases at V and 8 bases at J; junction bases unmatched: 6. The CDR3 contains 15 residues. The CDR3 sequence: CAISDQTSGVHEQFF. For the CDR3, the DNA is TGTGCCATCAGTGACCAGACTAGCGGGGTCCATGAGCAGTTCTTC.